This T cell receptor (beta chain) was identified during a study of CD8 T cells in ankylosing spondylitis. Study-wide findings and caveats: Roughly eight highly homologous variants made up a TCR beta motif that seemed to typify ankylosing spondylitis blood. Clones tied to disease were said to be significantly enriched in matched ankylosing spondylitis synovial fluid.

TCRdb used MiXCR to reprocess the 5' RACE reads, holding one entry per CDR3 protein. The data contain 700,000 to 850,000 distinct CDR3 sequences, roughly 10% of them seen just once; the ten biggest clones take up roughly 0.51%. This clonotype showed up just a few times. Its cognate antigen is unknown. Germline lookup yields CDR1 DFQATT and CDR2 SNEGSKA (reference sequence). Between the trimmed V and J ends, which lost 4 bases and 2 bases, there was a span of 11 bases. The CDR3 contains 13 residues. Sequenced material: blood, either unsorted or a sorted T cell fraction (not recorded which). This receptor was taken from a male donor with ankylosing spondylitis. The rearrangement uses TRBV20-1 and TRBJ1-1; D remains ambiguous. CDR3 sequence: CSAKRVGNTEAFF. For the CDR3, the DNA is TGCAGTGCTAAGAGGGTTGGAAACACTGAAGCTTTCTTT.